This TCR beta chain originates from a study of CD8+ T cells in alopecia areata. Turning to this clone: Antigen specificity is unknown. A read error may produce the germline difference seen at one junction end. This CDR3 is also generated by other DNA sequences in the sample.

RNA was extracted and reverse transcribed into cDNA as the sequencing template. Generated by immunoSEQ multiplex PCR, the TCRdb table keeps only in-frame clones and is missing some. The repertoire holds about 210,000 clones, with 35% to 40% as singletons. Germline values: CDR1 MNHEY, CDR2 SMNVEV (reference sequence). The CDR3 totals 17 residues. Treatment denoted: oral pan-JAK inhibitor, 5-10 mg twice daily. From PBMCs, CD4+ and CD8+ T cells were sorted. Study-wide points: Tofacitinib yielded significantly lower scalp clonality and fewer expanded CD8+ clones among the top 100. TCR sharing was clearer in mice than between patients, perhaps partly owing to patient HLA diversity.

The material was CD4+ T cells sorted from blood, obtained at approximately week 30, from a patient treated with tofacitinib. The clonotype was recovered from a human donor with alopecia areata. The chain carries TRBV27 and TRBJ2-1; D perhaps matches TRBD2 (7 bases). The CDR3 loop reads CASSLSLSGTSYNEQFF. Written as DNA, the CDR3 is TGTGCCAGCAGTTTATCGTTAAGCGGGACATCCTACAACGAGCAGTTCTTC.